In its sample, the clone carrying this T cell receptor (beta chain) was seen once. The data are from a study of technical replicates of blood from a handful of donors. Libraries were prepared by immunoSEQ multiplex PCR; TCRdb keeps only in-frame clonotypes and omits some of them. The repertoire holds under 85,000 clones, with approximately 93% as singletons. This CDR3 is 13 amino acids long. Germline V gene data show CDR1 as SGHRS and CDR2 as YFSETQ. J gave up 4 bases and V 4 bases, and 4 bases lay outside the gene matches. This clonotype was obtained from a human donor in good health. The sample taken for sequencing was T cells isolated from PBMCs. J is TRBJ1-2 and V is TRBV5-1, with 7 bases aligning to TRBD1. DNA of the CDR3: TGCGCCAGCAGCCCACAGGGGCCCTATGGCTACACCTTC. It codes for CASSPQGPYGYTF.